This T cell receptor (beta chain) was captured in a study of cytomegalovirus exposure and HLA in healthy donors. PCR was performed using 60 Vbeta and 13 Jbeta primers. Profiled with immunoSEQ multiplex PCR; TCRdb holds only in-frame clones, not every one. The data show around 180,000 clones, with approximately 86% seen just once and approximately 1.7% held by the top ten. Study results and caveats: Sequences of the TCR beta chain were said to predict the HLA-A and HLA-B alleles of most subjects accurately.

V gave up 1 base and J gave up 2 bases, with 12 bases separating them. CDR3 length: 16 amino acids. CDR1 is SGHAT, CDR2 FQNNGV, per germline. Points on this clone: Its antigen is still unknown.

The source of this sequence is a woman in her late teens or twenties in good health and CMV-seronegative. The sequenced sample was PBMCs. The chain recombines TRBV11-2 with TRBJ2-1; TRBD1 might be the D (5 bases). The chain's CDR3 is CASSLVRQGAYNEQFF. The CDR3 DNA reads as TGTGCCAGCAGCTTAGTACGGCAGGGCGCCTACAATGAGCAGTTCTTC.